This record looks at one TCR beta chain sequence and its context. What it binds is unknown. This record comes from a study of T cell responses to AZD1222 COVID-19 vaccine. Broader study findings: Donors were largely white British and mainly female; clonal diversity was possibly underestimated. Increases in Spike-specific TCR breadth and depth were seen after two AZD1222 doses. The repertoires were collected only after the peak T cell response.

Using immunoSEQ multiplex PCR, the repertoire was profiled, and TCRdb retains in-frame clones only, with some absent. The sample includes more than 95,000 clones, around 93% of them seen just once. This sample comprised peripheral blood, obtained on day 0 of AZD1222 vaccination. The origin of this receptor is an adult in good health.

The CDR3 DNA reads TGTGCCAGCAGCCTATCCAACAATGAGCAGTTCTTC. Translated: CASSLSNNEQFF. This chain connects TRBV28 to TRBJ2-1; D gene unclear. The CDR3 is made up of 12 amino acids. The germline V and J ends were trimmed by 6 bases and 5 bases, with 8 bases remaining between them. Germline V gene data show CDR1 as MDHEN and CDR2 as SYDVKM.